The clone carrying this T cell receptor (beta chain) was counted many times. Trimming stripped 0 bases from V and 4 bases from J, with 13 bases between. This CDR3 is 16 amino acids long. CDR1 and CDR2 from the germline V gene are LGHDT and YNNKEL (reference sequence). This entry belongs to a study of neurological immune-mediated disorders. Using its own MiXCR run on the 5' RACE reads, TCRdb lists one record per CDR3 protein. The sample includes roughly 52,000 distinct CDR3 sequences, over 5.5% seen only once; the top ten take 1.1% to 1.5%. This sequence joins TRBV3-1 and TRBJ1-5; D call uncertain. This TCR derives from a woman younger than 30 with multiple sclerosis. The sequencing input was CD4+ T cells from blood. The CDR3 spells CASSQDSTFTNQPQHF. CDR3 coding DNA: TGTGCCAGCAGCCAAGATTCTACCTTTACTAATCAGCCCCAGCATTTT.